The 21 T cell receptor beta chains below come from one sample, sequenced in a study of blood T cell repertoires in COVID-19. Assay: immunoSEQ multiplex PCR; the TCRdb copy retains only in-frame clones and omits some. The table includes roughly 360,000 clones, approximately 80% detected once. The sequenced sample was peripheral blood. The receptor set was obtained from a human donor with acute or convalescent COVID-19. The donor label of this sample is uncertain.

The V gene is TRBV20-1, the J gene TRBJ1-3; the D is unclear. Germline V gene sequence: CDR1 DFQATT, CDR2 SNEGSKA (reference sequence). The CDR3 spans 14 residues. Trimming removed 3 bases at V and 8 bases at J, with 17 bases between. Here the CDR3 DNA reads TGCAGTGCTAGTCAGATGGGAAGGCGGGACACCATATATTTT. Translated: CSASQMGRRDTIYF.

The genes are TRBV4-2 and TRBJ1-4; D call uncertain. The germline V and J ends were trimmed by 1 base and 4 bases, with 10 bases remaining between them. This CDR3 region has 15 residues. The germline gives CDR1 LGHNA, CDR2 YNFKEQ. CDR3: CASSQGGGNNEKLFF. The DNA of the CDR3 is TGTGCCAGCAGCCAAGGAGGTGGTAATAATGAAAAACTGTTTTTT.

In this sample, this clone turned up a few times. J is TRBJ1-6 and V is TRBV18, with D unresolved. The CDR3 loop spans 14 amino acids. In germline, CDR1 is KGHSH, CDR2 LQKENI. Trimming cost V 4 bases and J 8 bases, with 12 bases left between them. The CDR3 DNA reads TGTGCCAGCTCACAGGAGTCGGTTGATTCACCCCTCCACTTT. Encoded protein: CASSQESVDSPLHF.

This clone was counted a single time. This rearrangement joins TRBV9 to TRBJ1-2; D uncertain. CDR1 and CDR2 (germline): SGDLS, YYNGEE. V lost 5 bases and J 7 bases, leaving 18 bases between the germline ends. The CDR3 is made up of 14 amino acids. The CDR3 region is CASRTQRPGGGYTF. The CDR3 DNA is TGTGCCAGCAGAACCCAAAGACCCGGCGGTGGCTACACCTTC.

This chain links TRBV4-2 with TRBJ1-1; TRBD1 is a possible D gene (5 bases). This CDR3 is built from 14 residues. The V gene lost 4 bases and the J gene lost 0 bases, with 9 bases spanning the gap. Germline CDR1 is LGHNA and CDR2 is YNFKEQ. The CDR3 nucleotides are TGTGCCAGCAGCCGGGGCCTACTGAACACTGAAGCTTTCTTT. Its translation: CASSRGLLNTEAFF.

The gene calls are TRBV7-2 and TRBJ1-6, with 10 bases that match TRBD1. V lost 3 bases and J lost 9; bases outside the gene matches: 2. CDR3 length equals 14 residues. Germline V CDR1 and CDR2: SGHTA, FQGNSA. The CDR3 loop is CASSLRQGASPLHF. For the CDR3, the DNA is TGTGCCAGCAGCTTGCGACAGGGGGCTTCACCCCTCCACTTT.

The chain combines TRBV4-1 with TRBJ2-1; 7 bases are a match to TRBD1. The germline CDR1 and CDR2 sequences are MGHRA and YSYEKL. V dropped 6 bases and J dropped 0; count of bases not matched to a gene: 8. This CDR3 has 16 amino acids. CDR3 in amino acids: CASSRTGDTSYNEQFF. For the CDR3, the DNA is TGCGCCAGCAGTAGGACAGGTGACACCTCCTACAATGAGCAGTTCTTC.

On this clone itself: Since a much larger clone is just one base distant, this may be a read error. The genes are TRBV5-1 and TRBJ1-1, with TRBD1 as a possible D gene (6 bases). Trimming pared 4 bases from V and 1 base from J, leaving 8 bases between. The CDR3 loop spans 13 amino acids. Germline V lookup: CDR1 SGHRS, CDR2 YFSETQ. The chain's CDR3 is CASSMTGNTEAFF. The DNA of the CDR3 is TGCGCCAGCAGCATGACAGGGAACACTGAAGCTTTCTTT.

The chain combines TRBV6-5 with TRBJ2-2; 10 bases match TRBD1. The trim removed 8 bases at V and 3 bases at J, leaving 3 bases unmatched. CDR1 is MNHEY, CDR2 SVGAGI, per germline. This CDR3 spans 14 amino acids. The CDR3 is CASGDRGHTGELFF. In nucleotides, the CDR3 is TGTGCCAGCGGGGACAGGGGCCACACCGGGGAGCTGTTTTTT.

This clone came up once. The rearrangement links TRBV6-5 to TRBJ2-5, with a weak D call TRBD2 (6 bases). This CDR3 contains 13 residues. CDR1 MNHEY and CDR2 SVGAGI come from the germline V gene. V lost 6 bases and J lost 5, with 13 bases in between. Written as DNA, the CDR3 is TGTGCCAGCAGCGGACCGCGGGGTGAGACCCAGTACTTC. It specifies CASSGPRGETQYF.

The CDR3 protein is CASSPLGQNTGELFF. The CDR3 nucleotides read TGTGCCAGCTCACCATTGGGACAGAACACCGGGGAGCTGTTTTTT. The chain combines TRBV18 with TRBJ2-2; the D gene is possibly TRBD1 (6 bases). The CDR3 has 15 residues. The germline V gene has CDR1 KGHSH and CDR2 LQKENI. V was trimmed by 2 bases and J by 1 base, leaving 8 bases between them.

This chain connects TRBV19 to TRBJ1-3; 7 bases map to TRBD1. The V segment lost 3 bases and the J segment 0 bases; nucleotides outside the gene matches: 8. The CDR3 is 17 residues long. The germline CDR1 and CDR2 sequences are LNHDA and SQIVND (reference sequence). The DNA for the CDR3 is TGTGCCAGTAGTATTAGAGCCGGGACAGCCTCTGGAAACACCATATATTTT. Translating gives CASSIRAGTASGNTIYF. Based on the CDR3 plus reference TRBV19 and TRBJ1-3, the full variable domain is DGGITQSPKYLFRKEGQNVTLSCEQNLNHDAMYWYRQDPGQGLRLIYYSQIVNDFQKGDIAEGYSVSREKKESFPLTVTSAQKNPTAFYLCASSIRAGTASGNTIYFGEGSWLTVV.

The chain recombines TRBV30 with TRBJ2-3; no clear D gene. V was clipped by 3 bases and J by 3 bases, with 4 bases between them. The CDR3 consists of 11 residues. CDR1 GTSNPN and CDR2 SVGIG come from the germline V gene (reference sequence). The chain's CDR3 is CAWSRTDTQYF. CDR3 sequence (DNA): TGTGCCTGGAGCAGAACAGATACGCAGTATTTT.

The gene calls are TRBV5-6 and TRBJ2-7; 8 nucleotides line up with TRBD1. Germline V gives CDR1 SGHDT, CDR2 YYEEEE. CDR3 length equals 14 residues. V gave up 6 bases and J gave up 3 bases; unmatched junction bases: 8. CDR3 residues: CASKRTGTNYEQYF. Written as DNA, the CDR3 is TGTGCCAGCAAGAGGACAGGGACCAACTACGAGCAGTACTTC.

This chain links TRBV7-9 with TRBJ1-1; TRBD1 might be the D (5 bases). The CDR3 extends over 15 amino acids. The germline V gene has CDR1 SEHNR and CDR2 FQNEAQ (reference sequence). The ends were cut back, 5 bases at V and 5 bases at J, with 18 bases in the middle. CDR3 protein: CASSPDRRGLTEAFF. Here the CDR3 DNA reads TGTGCCAGCAGCCCCGACCGGAGGGGATTAACTGAAGCTTTCTTT.

V gene TRBV4-1 combines with J gene TRBJ2-1; 12 nucleotides align to TRBD2. This CDR3 is 17 amino acids long. Unmatched junction bases numbered 9, after V lost 5 bases and J lost 4 bases. The germline gives CDR1 MGHRA, CDR2 YSYEKL. In DNA form, the CDR3 reads TGCGCCAGCAGCTCCGGCCCACTAGCGGGGGGTTACAATGAGCAGTTCTTC. Translation gives CASSSGPLAGGYNEQFF.

The count of this clone is one. Other DNA sequences from this sample encode an identical CDR3 as well. This chain uses TRBV30 with TRBJ1-5, with 9 bases aligning to TRBD1. Germline trimming cut 3 bases from V and 7 bases from J; bases unmatched to any gene: 4. The CDR3 consists of 13 residues. CDR1 and CDR2 (germline): GTSNPN, SVGIG (reference sequence). The CDR3 here is CAWSGQGSQPQHF. Written as DNA, the CDR3 is TGTGCCTGGAGCGGACAGGGGAGCCAGCCCCAGCATTTT.

The chain joins TRBV21-1 to TRBJ2-7; TRBD2 was called by the table and not checked on the DNA. TRBV21-1 is a listed pseudogene. This CDR3 contains 16 residues. CDR3 nucleotide sequence: TGTGCCAGCAGCATTGAGCGGCACCAGATAACATACGAGCAGTACTTC. It translates to CASSIERHQITYEQYF.

This clone was picked up one time. V usage is TRBV27 and J usage is TRBJ2-3; 8 bases are a match to TRBD2. V lost 5 bases and J lost 2; bases outside the gene matches: 3. CDR3 length equals 14 residues. Looked up from germline, CDR1 is MNHEY and CDR2 is SMNVEV (reference sequence). CDR3 in amino acids: CASSSGGHTDTQYF. The CDR3 DNA follows: TGTGCCAGCAGTAGCGGGGGCCACACAGATACGCAGTATTTT.

J is TRBJ2-3 and V is TRBV6-5, with D maybe TRBD2 (7 bases). CDR3 length equals 14 residues. Germline CDR1 is MNHEY and CDR2 is SVGAGI. Trimming stripped 2 bases from V and 5 bases from J, with 11 bases between. As DNA, the CDR3 is TGTGCCAGCAGTTACGGGGGGGCTGGAGATACGCAGTATTTT. Protein: CASSYGGAGDTQYF.

This clone was seen only once. V is TRBV25-1 and J is TRBJ2-6; D gene unclear. Germline V gene data show CDR1 as MGHDK and CDR2 as SYGVNS. V lost 8 bases, J lost 0 bases, and 17 bases lay in between. The CDR3 is 17 amino acids. The CDR3 coding sequence is TGTGCCAGCCGGCCGGGTCCTAACTTCTCTGGGGCCAACGTCCTGACTTTC. Translation: CASRPGPNFSGANVLTF.